These T cell receptor beta chains were read from a single sample in a study of CD4 T cells in relation to SARS-CoV-2 and coronaviruses. Sequenced by immunoSEQ multiplex PCR; TCRdb stores in-frame clones only, minus some. The data contain under 25,000 clones, about 79% of them singletons. Antigens of these TCRs are unknown. Sample: CD4+ T cells from PBMCs, cultured in vitro. Source of these receptors: a human donor in good health. Each CDR3 is given with its conserved first and last residue. The D gene is left open where the match is weak. Rows may omit the clone size; those that give it use once, few, many or a size class.

J gene	D gene	clone size	V gene	CDR3 protein	CDR3 DNA
TRBJ2-2	.	.	TRBV9	CASTPMNVNTGELFF	TGTGCCAGCACCCCAATGAATGTGAACACCGGGGAGCTGTTTTTT
TRBJ2-5	TRBD2	.	TRBV9	CASSSPGLAGGGETQYF	TGTGCCAGCAGCTCCCCGGGACTAGCGGGGGGGGGCGAGACCCAGTACTTC
TRBJ2-7	.	.	TRBV4-3	CASSQETWGEQYF	TGCGCCAGCAGCCAGGAGACTTGGGGGGAGCAGTACTTC
TRBJ2-2	.	.	TRBV6-1	CASSEGVNTGELFF	TGTGCCAGCAGTGAAGGGGTGAACACCGGGGAGCTGTTTTTT
TRBJ1-3	TRBD1	.	TRBV15	CATSADRGGGNTIYF	TGTGCCACCAGCGCGGACAGGGGTGGGGGAAACACCATATATTTT
TRBJ1-4	.	.	TRBV7-9	CASSFSEKLFF	TGTGCCAGCAGCTTTTCCGAAAAACTGTTTTTT
TRBJ2-5	.	.	TRBV6-1	CASSELAQETQYF	TGTGCCAGCAGTGAACTAGCTCAAGAGACCCAGTACTTC
TRBJ2-1	TRBD2	.	TRBV19	CASSTSGRGEQFF	TGTGCCAGTAGTACTAGCGGGAGAGGTGAGCAGTTCTTC
TRBJ2-5	.	.	TRBV10-1	CASSPRPRVQQETQYF	TGCGCCAGCAGCCCTCGCCCCCGCGTTCAACAAGAGACCCAGTACTTC
TRBJ2-2	.	medium-sized	TRBV24-1	CATSDGLNTGELFF	TGTGCCACCAGTGACGGACTGAACACCGGGGAGCTGTTTTTT
TRBJ2-7	.	.	TRBV5-1	CASSLAQVGNYEQYF	TGCGCCAGCAGCTTGGCGCAGGTGGGGAACTACGAGCAGTACTTC
TRBJ1-5	.	.	TRBV6-6	CASSRDTYSNQPQHF	TGTGCCAGCAGTCGCGACACGTATAGCAATCAGCCCCAGCATTTT
TRBJ1-3	.	few	TRBV5-4	CASSLDQVSGNTIYF	TGTGCCAGCAGCTTGGATCAGGTATCAGGAAACACCATATATTTT
TRBJ1-1	TRBD1	.	TRBV7-9	CASSARTGVGTEAFF	TGTGCCAGCAGCGCGAGGACAGGGGTTGGCACTGAAGCTTTCTTT
TRBJ1-2	.	.	TRBV6-1	CASSESGAMGYGYTF	TGTGCCAGCAGTGAATCAGGTGCAATGGGCTATGGCTACACCTTC
TRBJ2-3	.	.	TRBV4-3	CASSQESGGSSTDTQYF	TGCGCCAGCAGCCAAGAAAGCGGAGGTTCGAGCACAGATACGCAGTATTTT
TRBJ2-7	TRBD1	.	TRBV28	CASSLPRGSSYEQYF	TGTGCCAGCAGTTTACCCAGGGGGAGCTCCTACGAGCAGTACTTC
TRBJ2-5	.	.	TRBV2	CASRQEETQYF	TGTGCCAGCAGACAGGAGGAGACCCAGTACTTC
TRBJ2-2	.	once	TRBV19	CASSGGTHTGELFF	TGTGCCAGTAGTGGAGGGACACACACCGGGGAGCTGTTTTTT
TRBJ2-2	TRBD2	.	TRBV23-1	CASSPFSGSVTGELFF	TGCGCCAGCAGTCCCTTTAGCGGGAGTGTAACCGGGGAGCTGTTTTTT
TRBJ1-6	.	few	TRBV5-1	CASSIDRNNSPLHF	TGCGCCAGCAGCATCGACAGGAATAATTCACCCCTCCACTTT
TRBJ2-5	.	.	TRBV13	CASSLGAHPHF	TGTGCCAGCAGCTTAGGGGCCCACCCTCACTTC
TRBJ1-5	.	.	TRBV11-2	CASSLDPRVPQHF	TGTGCCAGCAGCTTAGATCCGCGGGTGCCCCAGCATTTT
TRBJ2-1	TRBD2	.	TRBV18	CASSPRLANYNEQFF	TGTGCCAGCTCCCCCCGACTAGCCAACTACAATGAGCAGTTCTTC
TRBJ1-2	TRBD1	few	TRBV10-2	CASSLWGQVSRGGYTF	TGCGCCAGCAGTTTATGGGGACAGGTCTCCCGGGGCGGCTACACCTTC
TRBJ2-2	TRBD2	.	TRBV28	CASSSSGRNTGELFF	TGTGCCAGCAGTTCTAGCGGGAGGAACACCGGGGAGCTGTTTTTT
TRBJ1-1	.	.	TRBV11-2	CASSFFGATNTEAFF	TGTGCCAGCAGCTTTTTCGGGGCGACGAACACTGAAGCTTTCTTT
TRBJ2-6	.	once	TRBV11-2	CASSFGDTSGANVLTF	TGTGCCAGCAGCTTTGGCGACACCTCTGGGGCCAACGTCCTGACTTTC
TRBJ2-7	TRBD1	.	TRBV11-2	CASSLYRDRVYEQYF	TGTGCCAGCAGCTTATACCGGGACAGGGTCTACGAGCAGTACTTC
TRBJ1-1	.	.	TRBV3-1/TRBV3-2	CASSRSRDTEAFF	TGTGCCAGCAGTCGCAGCCGGGACACTGAAGCTTTCTTT
TRBJ1-5	.	.	TRBV19	CASTLSQNQPQHF	TGTGCCAGTACCCTGTCCCAAAATCAGCCCCAGCATTTT
TRBJ2-7	TRBD2	.	TRBV2	CASSVKTGTSGYEQYF	TGTGCCAGCAGTGTCAAAACCGGGACTAGCGGATACGAGCAGTACTTC
TRBJ1-6	.	few	TRBV28	CASSFNSPLHF	TGTGCCAGCAGTTTTAATTCACCCCTCCACTTT
TRBJ2-3	TRBD2	.	TRBV4-3	CASSVTSGRPSTDTQYF	TGCGCCAGCAGCGTCACGAGCGGGAGGCCGAGCACAGATACGCAGTATTTT
TRBJ1-6	.	.	TRBV7-9	CASRQGAAGPLHF	TGTGCCAGCCGCCAGGGCGCCGCGGGACCCCTCCACTTT
TRBJ2-1	.	few	TRBV3-1/TRBV3-2	CASSQRGGRDNEQFF	TGTGCCAGCAGCCAACGCGGAGGACGAGACAATGAGCAGTTCTTC
TRBJ2-6	.	.	TRBV28	CASRTIGLGLFNGANVLTF	TGTGCCAGCAGAACGATCGGACTGGGGCTTTTTAACGGGGCCAACGTCCTGACTTTC
TRBJ2-3	TRBD1	.	TRBV2	CASTEGQGADTQYF	TGTGCCAGCACTGAGGGACAGGGTGCAGATACGCAGTATTTT
TRBJ2-3	TRBD2	.	TRBV6-1	CASSEVGTSGSQKYF	TGTGCCAGCAGTGAAGTGGGGACTAGCGGGAGCCAAAAGTATTTT
TRBJ2-2	TRBD1	.	TRBV5-6	CASSLGRDRIRANTGELFF	TGTGCCAGCAGCTTGGGCAGGGACAGGATACGCGCGAACACCGGGGAGCTGTTTTTT
TRBJ1-6	.	.	TRBV5-1	CASSIRDYNSPLHF	TGCGCCAGCAGCATCCGAGACTATAATTCACCCCTCCACTTT
TRBJ1-2	TRBD1	.	TRBV4-1	CASSAPGTGHGYTF	TGCGCCAGCAGCGCCCCCGGGACAGGACATGGCTACACCTTC
TRBJ2-5	TRBD2	.	TRBV19	CASGDYTQETQYF	TGTGCTTCTGGGGACTACACCCAAGAGACCCAGTACTTC
TRBJ2-2	.	.	TRBV7-6	CASSFGGGHGITGELFF	TGTGCCAGCAGCTTCGGTGGGGGACACGGAATCACCGGGGAGCTGTTTTTT
TRBJ1-3	TRBD1	few	TRBV5-1	CASSPGGDRTGNTIYF	TGCGCCAGCAGCCCGGGAGGGGACAGAACTGGAAACACCATATATTTT
TRBJ1-6	TRBD1	.	TRBV27	CASSLLTQGVSPLHF	TGTGCCAGCAGTTTATTGACACAGGGGGTTTCACCCCTCCACTTT
TRBJ2-2	TRBD2	.	TRBV18	CASSPPNSGLAGDNTGELFF	TGTGCCAGCTCACCACCGAACTCAGGACTAGCGGGGGATAACACCGGGGAGCTGTTTTTT
TRBJ2-5	TRBD2	.	TRBV5-6	CASSSTGEGAETQYF	TGTGCCAGCAGCTCCACGGGGGAGGGTGCGGAGACCCAGTACTTC
TRBJ1-4	.	.	TRBV30	CAWSVPLGQNEKLFF	TGTGCCTGGAGTGTACCCCTCGGGCAAAATGAAAAACTGTTTTTT